A selection of T cell receptor beta chains follows, all from one sample in a study of blood T cell repertoires in COVID-19. Repertoires were generated with immunoSEQ multiplex PCR, while TCRdb's copy carries only in-frame clones and drops some. The data contain about 110,000 clones, around 88% of them singletons. Sequenced material: peripheral blood. The receptors were gathered from a man aged 50-60 years with active or convalescent COVID-19. CDR3s include the opening cysteine and the closing phenylalanine or tryptophan. The D gene is left open where the match is weak. Rows may omit the clone size; those that give it use once, few, many or a size class.

j_call: TRBJ2-1
d_call: -
v_call: TRBV29-1
cdr3_length: 13
clone_size: -
cdr3_nt: TGCAGCGTTGAAACAGGCACCTACAATGAGCAGTTCTTC
cdr3_aa: CSVETGTYNEQFF

j_call: TRBJ2-7
d_call: TRBD1
v_call: TRBV5-1
cdr3_length: 13
clone_size: -
cdr3_nt: TGCGCCAGCAGCTCGGACAGGGGTTACGAGCAGTACTTC
cdr3_aa: CASSSDRGYEQYF

j_call: TRBJ2-3
d_call: TRBD2
v_call: TRBV4-3
cdr3_length: 13
clone_size: -
cdr3_nt: TGCGCCAGCAGTAGCGGGAGAGAAGATACGCAGTATTTT
cdr3_aa: CASSSGREDTQYF

j_call: TRBJ1-1
d_call: -
v_call: TRBV28
cdr3_length: 15
clone_size: -
cdr3_nt: TGTGCCAGCAGAGAACGGGGGGGCTCGGACACTGAAGCTTTCTTT
cdr3_aa: CASRERGGSDTEAFF

j_call: TRBJ2-7
d_call: -
v_call: TRBV18
cdr3_length: 14
clone_size: -
cdr3_nt: TGTGCCAGCTCACCAACGAAAGATAGCTACGAGCAGTACTTC
cdr3_aa: CASSPTKDSYEQYF

j_call: TRBJ1-1
d_call: TRBD1
v_call: TRBV7-9
cdr3_length: 15
clone_size: -
cdr3_nt: TGTGCCAGCAGCTTAGCAGACAGGGGGGGCACTGAAGCTTTCTTT
cdr3_aa: CASSLADRGGTEAFF

j_call: TRBJ2-2
d_call: -
v_call: TRBV29-1
cdr3_length: 13
clone_size: -
cdr3_nt: TGCAGCGTTGACCCGGGGAACACCGGGGAGCTGTTTTTT
cdr3_aa: CSVDPGNTGELFF

j_call: TRBJ2-7
d_call: TRBD2
v_call: TRBV5-4
cdr3_length: 14
clone_size: few
cdr3_nt: TGTGCCAGCAGCCTAAGCGGGAGCTCCTACGAGCAGTACTTC
cdr3_aa: CASSLSGSSYEQYF

j_call: TRBJ1-1
d_call: -
v_call: TRBV28
cdr3_length: 13
clone_size: -
cdr3_nt: TGTGCCAGCAGCAGACACGCGAACACTGAAGCTTTCTTT
cdr3_aa: CASSRHANTEAFF

j_call: TRBJ1-4
d_call: TRBD1
v_call: TRBV7-9
cdr3_length: 14
clone_size: -
cdr3_nt: TGTGCCAGCAGCCAACAGGGGGCTTGGGAAAAACTGTTTTTT
cdr3_aa: CASSQQGAWEKLFF

j_call: TRBJ2-7
d_call: -
v_call: TRBV4-1
cdr3_length: 18
clone_size: -
cdr3_nt: TGCGCCAGCAGCTACAGACTATCGGGAGAATCCAGGACCTACGAGCAGTACTTC
cdr3_aa: CASSYRLSGESRTYEQYF

j_call: TRBJ2-7
d_call: -
v_call: TRBV2
cdr3_length: 14
clone_size: -
cdr3_nt: TGTGCCAGCAGGGCGGGCCGCAACTCCTACGAGCAGTACTTC
cdr3_aa: CASRAGRNSYEQYF

j_call: TRBJ2-1
d_call: TRBD1
v_call: TRBV29-1
cdr3_length: 12
clone_size: few
cdr3_nt: TGCAGCGTCCAACCAGGGGGGACAGGTTTGTTCTTC
cdr3_aa: CSVQPGGTGLFF